This T cell receptor beta chain was identified in a study of blood T cell repertoires in COVID-19 (dated by TCRdb to 2018 to 2021). About the investigation overall: The collaborator samples originated in the United States, Italy and Spain and spanned the acute and convalescent phases of COVID-19. The prospective study material was composed of cDNA or gDNA derived from T cells, B-cell-depleted T cells, or PBMCs. The dataset comprised deeply sampled blood TCRbeta repertoires from subjects exposed to, actively infected with, or recovered from COVID-19. The repertoires were made available in a free public database intended to serve as a resource for research on the immune response to SARS-CoV-2. Samples came from the ongoing ImmuneRACE study (first 160 participants) plus 1,254 subjects from 6 global collaborators. A de-identified subject ID, COVID-19 status, age in years and sex were almost always included in the sample metadata. Where available, HLA class I and class II types were taken from metadata supplied by the sample provider and were not determined by assay-based typing. Study-wide conclusions, independent of this receptor: How much clinical and demographic metadata was included differed by source and by participant, and the metadata was provided uncurated.

Turning to this clone: Its antigen remains undetermined. No base quality information exists; no much larger clone differs at one position.

CDR1 and CDR2 are drawn from the germline V gene: SNHLY, FYNNEI. Germline trimming amounts to 6 bases on V and 3 bases on J, with 1 as the count of junction bases outside the gene matches. The CDR3 covers 13 residues, taking in both the cysteine and the valine. The CDR3 DNA has 39 bases and is translated from base 1. TCRbeta CDR3 regions were amplified from genomic DNA using the immunoSEQ Assay, a bias-controlled multiplex PCR. On the study's bioinformatics: Nucleated cell counts per sample were estimated from amplification of reference gene primers within the assay. Sequence reads were collapsed and filtered to measure the absolute abundance of every unique TCRbeta CDR3 rearrangement. For each sample, productive Simpson clonality was calculated as the square root of Simpson's diversity index over productive rearrangements. Here the immuneACCESS table is served through TCRdb, limited to in-frame sequences with V and J called. Missing clones are a known gap in these copies; in checked studies unresolved V genes cover under half, and the rest lacks a known reason. Clone size and the V and J calls come from that table; the DNA yielded D and trimming. The sample table records hundreds of thousands of clones; about 93% of these occur just once. The biggest ten clones account for around 3.5% of the sample.

Another Seattle source contributed samples from volunteer blood donors who had recovered from COVID-19. Each collaborating institution followed its own protocols to collect whole blood in K2EDTA tubes. For TCRbeta analysis, collaborators shipped samples in one of three forms: frozen whole blood, isolated PBMCs, or DNA extracted from either of those sample types. This clonotype originated in a young woman who had recovered from COVID-19. The sequencing input was peripheral blood. This sequence uses TRBV2 and TRBJ2-7, with 11 bases aligning to TRBD1. At the DNA level, the sequence is TGTGCCAGCAGGGACAGGGGGCTCTACGAGCAGTACGTC. Translated, it gives CASRDRGLYEQYV.